What follows are 10 T cell receptor beta chains derived from one specimen sequenced in a study of blood T cell repertoires in COVID-19. The method was immunoSEQ multiplex PCR; TCRdb's version includes in-frame clones alone and lacks a portion of them. The table has 70,000 or so clones, around 83% seen once. Sequenced: peripheral blood. Receptor source: a man between 70 and 80 years old with active COVID-19.

The gene calls are TRBV18 and TRBJ2-3, with D perhaps matching TRBD1 (6 bases). V was trimmed by 3 bases and J by 11 bases, leaving 18 bases between them. Germline V lookup: CDR1 KGHSH, CDR2 LQKENI. This CDR3 is built from 14 residues. The CDR3 sequence: CASSPETGIRGQYF. CDR3 in DNA: TGTGCCAGCTCACCGGAGACAGGAATCAGGGGGCAGTATTTT.

This chain connects TRBV27 to TRBJ2-1, with TRBD2 identical over 11 bases. With V trimmed by 5 bases and J by 8 bases, 14 bases remained unmatched. The CDR3 length is 17 residues. The germline V gene has CDR1 MNHEY and CDR2 SMNVEV (reference sequence). The DNA of the CDR3 is TGTGCCAGCAGTCGAGGACTAGCGGGCCTCCCTCGGGATGAGCAGTTCTTC. Amino acids: CASSRGLAGLPRDEQFF.

The chain couples TRBV30 to TRBJ1-1; D may be TRBD1 (6 bases). CDR1 GTSNPN and CDR2 SVGIG come from the germline V gene (reference sequence). The CDR3 contains 15 residues. V dropped 2 bases and J dropped 0 bases, with 13 bases sitting between them. The CDR3 region has the DNA TGTGCCTGGAGTTGGGGGGGGGCCTTGAACACTGAAGCTTTCTTT. Translated, it gives CAWSWGGALNTEAFF.

The chain recombines TRBV19 with TRBJ2-5; 9 bases agree with TRBD2. After removal of 6 bases from V and 4 bases from J, the junction contained 15 bases not matched to a gene. Germline CDR1 and CDR2: LNHDA and SQIVND (reference sequence). The CDR3 length is 17 residues. CDR3 amino acids: CASSPGGLASGGETQYF. CDR3 DNA sequence: TGTGCCAGTAGCCCGGGGGGACTAGCATCAGGGGGAGAGACCCAGTACTTC.

Here the CDR3 reads CAWSPGLNYEQYF. The CDR3 DNA follows: TGTGCCTGGAGCCCGGGACTAAACTACGAGCAGTACTTC. The chain uses TRBV30 and TRBJ2-7; 7 bases align to TRBD2. This CDR3 has 13 residues. With 3 bases clipped from V and 3 bases from J, the junction kept 5 bases outside the gene matches. CDR1 is GTSNPN, CDR2 SVGIG, per germline (reference sequence). Combining the CDR3 with reference TRBV30 and TRBJ2-7 gives the whole variable domain SQTIHQWPATLVQPVGSPLSLECTVEGTSNPNLYWYRQAAGRGLQLLFYSVGIGQISSEVPQNLSASRPQDRQFILSSKKLLLSDSGFYLCAWSPGLNYEQYFGPGTRLTVT.

The sample holds one count of this clone. This chain joins TRBV7-2 and TRBJ2-7, with 10 bases that match TRBD2. V dropped 8 bases and J dropped 3; count of bases not matched to a gene: 4. Germline CDR1 is SGHTA and CDR2 is FQGNSA. The CDR3 has 13 amino acids. CDR3 nucleotides: TGTGCCAGCCGGCTAGCGGGGGTCTACGAGCAGTACTTC. Protein product: CASRLAGVYEQYF.

The rearrangement joins TRBV27 to TRBJ2-5; D is perhaps TRBD1 (5 bases). The CDR3 runs 15 residues. V lost 2 bases and J 5 bases, leaving 15 bases between the germline ends. Germline CDR1 and CDR2: MNHEY and SMNVEV (reference sequence). CDR3 region: CASSLGAAPRETQYF. CDR3 sequence (DNA): TGTGCCAGCAGTTTAGGGGCAGCGCCTCGGGAGACCCAGTACTTC.

V usage is TRBV18 and J usage is TRBJ1-5, with D perhaps TRBD1 (5 bases). Trimming left V 3 bases short and J 3 bases short, with 12 bases between. The CDR3 contains 15 residues. CDR1 and CDR2 (germline): KGHSH, LQKENI. For the CDR3, the DNA is TGTGCCAGCTCACCCCTCGGGGGGAACAATCAGCCCCAGCATTTT. It yields the protein CASSPLGGNNQPQHF. The variable domain in full, completed from reference TRBV18 and TRBJ1-5, reads NAGVMQNPRHLVRRRGQEARLRCSPMKGHSHVYWYRQLPEEGLKFMVYLQKENIIDESGMPKERFSAEFPKEGPSILRIQQVVRGDSAAYFCASSPLGGNNQPQHFGDGTRLSIL.

V gene TRBV18 combines with J gene TRBJ2-5, with D possibly matching TRBD1 (6 bases). The germline gives CDR1 KGHSH, CDR2 LQKENI. This CDR3 has 16 amino acids. V was cut by 3 bases and J by 5 bases, with 19 bases left in between. The CDR3 loop reads CASSPFGLGAEETQYF. The CDR3 DNA is TGTGCCAGCTCACCGTTCGGGTTGGGGGCGGAGGAGACCCAGTACTTC.

The chain uses TRBV10-3 and TRBJ2-7; TRBD2 matches at 9 bases. The V gene's germline CDR1 is ENHRY and CDR2 SYGVKD. The junction had 7 bases not matched to a gene; V was cut back by 10 bases and J by 0 bases. CDR3 length: 14 amino acids. The CDR3 DNA is TGTGCCACGCTCCCGCGGGAGGGCTCCTACGAGCAGTACTTC. Its protein product is CATLPREGSYEQYF.